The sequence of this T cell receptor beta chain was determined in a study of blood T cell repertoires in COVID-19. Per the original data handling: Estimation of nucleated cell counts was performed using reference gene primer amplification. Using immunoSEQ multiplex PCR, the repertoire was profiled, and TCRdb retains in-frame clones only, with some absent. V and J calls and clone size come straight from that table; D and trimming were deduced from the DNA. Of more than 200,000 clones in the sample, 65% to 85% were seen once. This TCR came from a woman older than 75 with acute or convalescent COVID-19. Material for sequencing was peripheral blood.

CDR3 sequence (DNA): TGTGCCAGTAGTCAGGGTACAACTAATGAAAAACTGTTTTTT. It yields the protein CASSQGTTNEKLFF. This chain uses TRBV19 with TRBJ1-4; weak D call: TRBD1 (5 bases). Germline assignment: CDR1 LNHDA and CDR2 SQIVND (reference sequence). Trimming pared 5 bases from V and 0 bases from J, leaving 7 bases between. The CDR3 loop spans 14 amino acids. Together with reference TRBV19 and TRBJ1-4, the CDR3 gives the full variable domain: DGGITQSPKYLFRKEGQNVTLSCEQNLNHDAMYWYRQDPGQGLRLIYYSQIVNDFQKGDIAEGYSVSREKKESFPLTVTSAQKNPTAFYLCASSQGTTNEKLFFGSGTQLSVL.